The 18 T cell receptor beta chains given below trace back to one sample, sequenced in a study of shared clonotypes between healthy human individuals. Assay used: immunoSEQ multiplex PCR; TCRdb lists only in-frame clones, some missing. This sample yields hundreds of thousands of clones, of which approximately 97% are seen a single time; 0.055% to 0.07% belongs to the top ten. Source material: naive CD4+ T cells sorted from blood. Subset in this sample: CD45RA+ positively selected. These receptors all stem from a woman aged 25 to 39 in good health.

This clone was counted a few times. This chain joins TRBV6-5 and TRBJ2-2; possible D gene TRBD2, 6 bases. V was clipped by 0 bases and J by 3 bases, with 8 bases between them. CDR3 length equals 15 residues. The germline CDR1 and CDR2 sequences are MNHEY and SVGAGI. CDR3 DNA: TGTGCCAGCAGTTACTCGGGACTCCACACCGGGGAGCTGTTTTTT. It codes for CASSYSGLHTGELFF.

The V and J genes are TRBV29-1 and TRBJ2-3, with 10 bases aligning to TRBD2. CDR1 SQVTM and CDR2 ANQGSEA come from the germline V gene. The CDR3 consists of 18 residues. V was clipped by 3 bases and J by 5 bases; unmatched bases: 17. In DNA, the CDR3 is TGCAGCGTTGATAGGAGCGGGAGGGCCCAGGGGTTCAGAGATACGCAGTATTTT. Translating it yields CSVDRSGRAQGFRDTQYF.

The rearrangement uses TRBV18 and TRBJ2-4, with unresolved D. Trimming took off 2 bases at V and 2 bases at J, with 10 bases between the two ends. The length of the CDR3 is 15 residues. Per the germline V gene, CDR1 is KGHSH and CDR2 is LQKENI. CDR3 DNA: TGTGCCAGCTCACCAATAGTGGGGACCAAAAACATTCAGTACTTC. As protein: CASSPIVGTKNIQYF.

The chain carries TRBV5-4 and TRBJ2-7; 7 nucleotides agree with TRBD2. Unmatched junction bases numbered 11, after V lost 3 bases and J lost 2 bases. The length of the CDR3 is 16 residues. Germline CDR1 SGHNT, CDR2 YYREEE (reference sequence). CDR3 nucleotide sequence: TGTGCCAGCAGCTCCCCGGATGGCGGGAGACCCTACGAGCAGTACTTC. Amino acids: CASSSPDGGRPYEQYF. The whole variable domain, remainder taken from reference TRBV5-4 and TRBJ2-7, is ETGVTQSPTHLIKTRGQQVTLRCSSQSGHNTVSWYQQALGQGPQFIFQYYREEENGRGNFPPRFSGLQFPNYSSELNVNALELDDSALYLCASSSPDGGRPYEQYFGPGTRLTVT.

The rearrangement links TRBV11-2 to TRBJ2-6, with D possibly matching TRBD2 (5 bases). This CDR3 comprises 17 residues. V lost 4 bases to trimming and J lost 0 bases, with 13 bases between them. CDR1 is SGHAT, CDR2 FQNNGV, per germline. CDR3 bases: TGTGCCAGCAGCTCCGGACTGGGAGTCTCTGGGGCCAACGTCCTGACTTTC. Amino acid sequence: CASSSGLGVSGANVLTF.

This rearrangement joins TRBV11-2 to TRBJ2-1; the D gene is possibly TRBD2 (5 bases). Germline V gene sequence: CDR1 SGHAT, CDR2 FQNNGV. The CDR3 spans 15 residues. Trimming removed 1 base at V and 4 bases at J, with 11 bases between. The CDR3: CASSLGSGSYNEQFF. In DNA, the CDR3 is TGTGCCAGCAGCTTAGGGTCGGGGTCGTACAATGAGCAGTTCTTC.

V is TRBV19 and J is TRBJ2-1; TRBD2 might be the D (6 bases). Germline CDR1 reads LNHDA; CDR2 reads SQIVND (reference sequence). Trimming pared 5 bases from V and 4 bases from J, leaving 12 bases between. This CDR3 has 14 amino acids. CDR3 bases: TGTGCCAGTAGTGACTTGGGGGGATACAATGAGCAGTTCTTC. Protein product: CASSDLGGYNEQFF.

The CDR3 region is CAPERDCYGYTF. The CDR3, as DNA: TGTGCCCCGGAAAGGGACTGCTATGGCTACACCTTC. The chain links TRBV28 to TRBJ1-2; a possible D gene is TRBD1 (5 bases). CDR1 is MDHEN and CDR2 is SYDVKM in the germline V gene. With 11 bases removed from V and 4 bases from J, the gap between germline ends came to 14 bases. CDR3 length equals 12 residues.

Only one count was recorded for this clone. Other DNA sequences in this specimen translate into the identical CDR3. This chain links TRBV19 with TRBJ2-1; D is unclear. Germline lookup yields CDR1 LNHDA and CDR2 SQIVND (reference sequence). The CDR3 is 14 amino acids. V shed 5 bases and J shed 1 base, with 9 bases lying between them. The CDR3 loop is CASSPGPSYNEQFF. CDR3 DNA: TGTGCCAGTAGTCCCGGACCATCCTACAATGAGCAGTTCTTC.

This rearrangement joins TRBV27 to TRBJ1-2; TRBD1 matches at 7 bases. Germline CDR1 and CDR2: MNHEY and SMNVEV (reference sequence). The CDR3 is 14 residues long. Trimming cost V 5 bases and J 5 bases; bases outside gene matches: 8. DNA of the CDR3: TGTGCCAGCAGTCAAGAGAGGGGGCGTTATGGCTACACCTTC. Translation: CASSQERGRYGYTF.

The CDR3 DNA reads TGCAGCTTTAACGGAGACTCCTACGAGCAGTACTTC. It is translated as CSFNGDSYEQYF. The chain links TRBV29-1 to TRBJ2-7; no definite D call. V was clipped by 8 bases and J by 0 bases, with 11 bases between them. There are 12 residues in the CDR3. Germline values: CDR1 SQVTM, CDR2 ANQGSEA.

The chain carries TRBV4-1 and TRBJ1-2; unclear D gene. CDR1 is MGHRA, CDR2 YSYEKL, per germline. V was trimmed by 0 bases and J by 8 bases, leaving 13 bases between them. The CDR3 consists of 14 residues. CDR3 protein: CASSQETIPDGYTF. Here the CDR3 DNA reads TGCGCCAGCAGCCAAGAGACAATTCCCGACGGCTACACCTTC.

The chain is built from TRBV14 and TRBJ2-5; 10 nucleotides match TRBD1. CDR1 and CDR2 (germline): SGHDN, FVKESK. The CDR3 spans 15 residues. With 4 bases clipped from V and 4 bases from J, the junction kept 6 bases outside the gene matches. The CDR3 sequence is CASSPTGGTGETQYF. CDR3 bases: TGTGCCAGCAGCCCGACAGGGGGCACGGGAGAGACCCAGTACTTC.

The chain links TRBV14 to TRBJ1-2, with a tentative D call TRBD1 (6 bases). Per the germline V gene, CDR1 is SGHDN and CDR2 is FVKESK. The CDR3 is 14 amino acids. V was pared by 4 bases and J by 3 bases, with 12 bases between. CDR3 sequence: CASSPGQKDYGYTF. The CDR3 DNA reads as TGTGCCAGCAGCCCCGGACAGAAAGACTATGGCTACACCTTC.

Here the CDR3 reads CASRYQTGTGAYEQYF. CDR3 coding DNA: TGTGCCAGCAGATACCAAACCGGGACAGGGGCCTACGAGCAGTACTTC. The chain couples TRBV5-4 to TRBJ2-7, with 10 bases aligning to TRBD1. Trimming at V came to 5 bases and at J to 2 bases, leaving 10 bases not matched to a gene. The CDR3 is 16 residues long. The germline gives CDR1 SGHNT, CDR2 YYREEE (reference sequence). The whole variable domain, filled in from reference TRBV5-4 and TRBJ2-7, reads ETGVTQSPTHLIKTRGQQVTLRCSSQSGHNTVSWYQQALGQGPQFIFQYYREEENGRGNFPPRFSGLQFPNYSSELNVNALELDDSALYLCASRYQTGTGAYEQYFGPGTRLTVT.

The V and J genes are TRBV19 and TRBJ2-1, with 8 nucleotides matching TRBD1. The CDR3 spans 14 residues. Per the germline V gene, CDR1 is LNHDA and CDR2 is SQIVND (reference sequence). After removal of 5 bases from V and 7 bases from J, the junction contained 7 bases not matched to a gene. DNA for the CDR3: TGTGCCAGTAGTCCAAGACAGGGGAGGAATGAGCAGTTCTTC. This codes for CASSPRQGRNEQFF.

In the case of this clone: The sample carries other DNA sequences with the same CDR3. The rearrangement uses TRBV28 and TRBJ1-2; D uncertain. Between the trimmed V and J ends, which lost 3 bases and 4 bases, there was a span of 6 bases. Germline lookup yields CDR1 MDHEN and CDR2 SYDVKM. The CDR3 is 12 amino acids. CDR3 protein: CASSLSGYGYTF. CDR3 sequence (DNA): TGTGCCAGCAGTTTGTCCGGCTATGGCTACACCTTC.

For this clone: This CDR3 is also generated by other DNA sequences in the sample. The chain couples TRBV28 to TRBJ1-2, with D possibly matching TRBD1 (6 bases). The CDR3 covers 12 residues. Germline lookup yields CDR1 MDHEN and CDR2 SYDVKM. Trimming removed 6 bases from V and 3 bases from J, with 8 bases in between. The CDR3 sequence: CASSRTDYGYTF. Here the CDR3 DNA reads TGTGCCAGCAGCCGGACAGACTATGGCTACACCTTC.